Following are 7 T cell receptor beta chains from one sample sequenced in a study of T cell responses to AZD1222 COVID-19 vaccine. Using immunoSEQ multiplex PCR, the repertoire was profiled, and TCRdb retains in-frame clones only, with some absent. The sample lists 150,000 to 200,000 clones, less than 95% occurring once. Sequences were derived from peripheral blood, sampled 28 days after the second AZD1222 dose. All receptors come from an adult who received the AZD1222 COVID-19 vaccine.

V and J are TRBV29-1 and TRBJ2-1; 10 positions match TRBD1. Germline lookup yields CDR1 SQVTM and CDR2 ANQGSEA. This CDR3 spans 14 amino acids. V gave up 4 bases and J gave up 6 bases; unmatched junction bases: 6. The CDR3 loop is CSVVGQGVFNEQFF. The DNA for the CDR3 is TGCAGCGTTGTTGGACAGGGGGTTTTCAATGAGCAGTTCTTC.

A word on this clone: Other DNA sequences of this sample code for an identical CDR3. CDR3 loop: CASSLTGAYGYTF. The CDR3 DNA follows: TGTGCCAGCAGCCTTACAGGGGCCTATGGCTACACCTTC. The J gene is TRBJ1-2, the V gene TRBV6-5; TRBD1 aligns across 7 bases. V lost 6 bases and J lost 4; bases outside the gene matches: 5. Germline V CDR1 and CDR2: MNHEY, SVGAGI. This CDR3 region has 13 residues.

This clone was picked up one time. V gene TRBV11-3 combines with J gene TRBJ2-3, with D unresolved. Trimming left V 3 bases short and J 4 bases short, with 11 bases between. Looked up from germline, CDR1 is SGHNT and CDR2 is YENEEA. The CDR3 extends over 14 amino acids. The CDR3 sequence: CASSLTRGADTQYF. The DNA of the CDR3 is TGTGCCAGCAGCTTGACGAGAGGAGCAGATACGCAGTATTTT. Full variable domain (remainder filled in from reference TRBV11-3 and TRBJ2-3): EAGVVQSPRYKIIEKKQPVAFWCNPISGHNTLYWYLQNLGQGPELLIRYENEEAVDDSQLPKDRFSAERLKGVDSTLKIQPAELGDSAVYLCASSLTRGADTQYFGPGTRLTVL.

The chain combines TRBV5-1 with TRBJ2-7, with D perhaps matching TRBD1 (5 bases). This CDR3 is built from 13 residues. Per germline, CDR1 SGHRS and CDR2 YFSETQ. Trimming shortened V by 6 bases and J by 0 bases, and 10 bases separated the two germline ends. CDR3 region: CASTDSASYEQYF. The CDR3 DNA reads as TGCGCCAGCACAGACAGTGCCTCCTACGAGCAGTACTTC.

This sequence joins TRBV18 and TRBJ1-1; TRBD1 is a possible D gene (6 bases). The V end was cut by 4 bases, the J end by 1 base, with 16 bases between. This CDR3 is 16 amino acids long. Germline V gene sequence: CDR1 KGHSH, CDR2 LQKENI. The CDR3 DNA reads TGTGCCAGCTCACGCCCGAAGACAGGACAGAACACTGAAGCTTTCTTT. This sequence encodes CASSRPKTGQNTEAFF.

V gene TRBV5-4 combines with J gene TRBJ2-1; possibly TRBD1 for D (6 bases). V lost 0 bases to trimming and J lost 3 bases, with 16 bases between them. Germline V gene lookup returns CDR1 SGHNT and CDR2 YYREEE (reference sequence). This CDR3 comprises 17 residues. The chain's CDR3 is CASSLVGQTKFYNEQFF. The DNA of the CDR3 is TGTGCCAGCAGCTTGGTAGGACAGACGAAATTCTACAATGAGCAGTTCTTC.

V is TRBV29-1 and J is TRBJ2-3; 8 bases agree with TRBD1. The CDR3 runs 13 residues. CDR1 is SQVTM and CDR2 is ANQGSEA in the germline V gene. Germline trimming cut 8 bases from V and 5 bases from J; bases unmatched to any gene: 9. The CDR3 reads CSSWTGTGDTQYF. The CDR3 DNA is TGCAGCTCGTGGACAGGGACGGGAGATACGCAGTATTTT.